One and the same sample provided the 5 T cell receptor beta chains below, sequenced in a study of Ad26.COV2.S vaccination and SARS-CoV-2 variants. Treatment reported: about 20 received Ad26.COV2.S at low or high dose, single or two shots; about 5 received placebo; per-sample allocation not given. The study sampled participants on day 63 after the first vaccine or placebo injection. Using immunoSEQ multiplex PCR, the repertoire was profiled, and TCRdb retains in-frame clones only, with some absent. Of around 340,000 clones listed, 88% are singletons. This specimen was peripheral blood, taken in a trial of Ad26.COV2.S vaccine versus placebo. The receptor set was obtained from a person aged 18-60 years who received the Ad26.COV2.S COVID-19 vaccine or a placebo.

This chain's CDR3 is CASSYAQNYGYTF. The CDR3 bases are TGTGCCAGCAGTTACGCACAGAACTATGGCTACACCTTC. V gene TRBV6-5 combines with J gene TRBJ1-2, with D unclear. This CDR3 region has 13 residues. V lost 2 bases, J lost 2 bases, and 6 bases lay in between. Germline CDR1 is MNHEY and CDR2 is SVGAGI.

The rearrangement uses TRBV21-1 and TRBJ1-2. TRBV21-1 is designated a pseudogene. The CDR3 loop spans 20 amino acids. CDR3 in DNA: TGTGCCAGCAGCACGCCCCGCGGGGGCAAGGGGTTTAATAGAAACTATGGCTACACCTTC. It is translated as CASSTPRGGKGFNRNYGYTF.

V is TRBV9 and J is TRBJ2-2, with TRBD2 identical over 8 bases. J was trimmed by 4 bases and V by 2 bases; bases with no gene match: 7. Germline V gene lookup returns CDR1 SGDLS and CDR2 YYNGEE. The CDR3 loop spans 16 amino acids. In DNA, the CDR3 is TGTGCCAGCAGCGTCGAAGCGGGAGCGGGCACCGGGGAGCTGTTTTTT. Protein product: CASSVEAGAGTGELFF.

J is TRBJ1-5 and V is TRBV30; D gene ambiguous. There are 9 residues in the CDR3. Germline CDR1 and CDR2: GTSNPN and SVGIG (reference sequence). The CDR3 here is CARLQPQHF. In DNA, the CDR3 is TGTGCTCGGCTTCAGCCCCAGCATTTT. The complete variable domain, with remaining parts taken from reference TRBV30 and TRBJ1-5, reads SQTIHQWPATLVQPVGSPLSLECTVEGTSNPNLYWYRQAAGRGLQLLFYSVGIGQISSEVPQNLSASRPQDRQFILSSKKLLLSDSGFYLCARLQPQHFGDGTRLSIL.

The gene calls are TRBV27 and TRBJ1-1, with D perhaps TRBD1 (6 bases). The V end was cut by 3 bases, the J end by 1 base, with 21 bases between. Germline V gene sequence: CDR1 MNHEY, CDR2 SMNVEV (reference sequence). The CDR3 spans 18 residues. This CDR3 reads CASSLYPARGARNTEAFF. The CDR3 DNA reads TGTGCCAGCAGTTTGTATCCGGCAAGGGGGGCAAGGAACACTGAAGCTTTCTTT.